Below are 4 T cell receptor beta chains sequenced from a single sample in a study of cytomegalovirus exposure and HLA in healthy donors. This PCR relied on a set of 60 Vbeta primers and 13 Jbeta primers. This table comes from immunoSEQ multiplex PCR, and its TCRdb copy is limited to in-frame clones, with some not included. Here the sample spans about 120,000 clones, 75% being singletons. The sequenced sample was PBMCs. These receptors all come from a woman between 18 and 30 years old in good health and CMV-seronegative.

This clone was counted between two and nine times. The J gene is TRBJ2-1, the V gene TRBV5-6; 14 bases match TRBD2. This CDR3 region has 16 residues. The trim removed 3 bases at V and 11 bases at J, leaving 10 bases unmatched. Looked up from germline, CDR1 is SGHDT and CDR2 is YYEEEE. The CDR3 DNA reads TGTGCCAGCAGCTCCGCCGGACTAGCGGGGGGTAAAAAGCAGTTCTTC. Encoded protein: CASSSAGLAGGKKQFF.

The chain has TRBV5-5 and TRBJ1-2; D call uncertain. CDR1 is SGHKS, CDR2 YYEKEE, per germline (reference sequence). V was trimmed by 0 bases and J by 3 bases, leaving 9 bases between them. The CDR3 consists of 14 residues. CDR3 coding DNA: TGTGCCAGCAGCTTGGAGGAGGTTTACTATGGCTACACCTTC. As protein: CASSLEEVYYGYTF.

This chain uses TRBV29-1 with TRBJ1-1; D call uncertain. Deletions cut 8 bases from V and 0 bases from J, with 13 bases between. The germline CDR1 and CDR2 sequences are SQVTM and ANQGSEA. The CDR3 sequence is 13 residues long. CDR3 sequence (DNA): TGCAGCACCGCCAGGCGACTGAACACTGAAGCTTTCTTT. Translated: CSTARRLNTEAFF. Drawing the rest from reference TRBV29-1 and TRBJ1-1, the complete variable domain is SAVISQKPSRDICQRGTSLTIQCQVDSQVTMMFWYRQQPGQSLTLIATANQGSEATYESGFVIDKFPISRPNLTFSTLTVSNMSPEDSSIYLCSTARRLNTEAFFGQGTRLTVV.

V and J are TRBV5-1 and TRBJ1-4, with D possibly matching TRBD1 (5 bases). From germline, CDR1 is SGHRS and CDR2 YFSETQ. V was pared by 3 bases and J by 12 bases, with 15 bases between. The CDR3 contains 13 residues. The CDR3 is CASSSTSGNELFF. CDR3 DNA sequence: TGCGCCAGCAGCTCGACCTCAGGGAATGAACTGTTTTTT.